Presented here are 15 T cell receptor beta chains from one specimen sequenced in a study of Ad26.COV2.S vaccination and SARS-CoV-2 variants. Treatment given: over 15 received Ad26.COV2.S at low or high dose, single or two shots; 5 received placebo; per-sample allocation not given. Collection of samples fell on day 63 after the first vaccine or placebo injection. TCRdb keeps only in-frame clones here, not all; method: immunoSEQ multiplex PCR. The profile covers approximately 480,000 clones, with approximately 90% appearing a single time and around 13% taken by the ten largest. This material consisted of peripheral blood, taken in a trial of Ad26.COV2.S vaccine versus placebo. All receptors come from a person between 18 and 59 years old who received the Ad26.COV2.S COVID-19 vaccine or a placebo.

The J gene is TRBJ1-5, the V gene TRBV28, with a possible D match to TRBD1 (6 bases). The CDR3 covers 15 residues. Germline-derived CDR1 and CDR2 are MDHEN and SYDVKM. Trimming left V 6 bases short and J 2 bases short, with 14 bases between. CDR3 coding DNA: TGTGCCAGCAGCTACAGGGCCAGCGGCAATCAGCCCCAGCATTTT. It codes for CASSYRASGNQPQHF.

This chain connects TRBV28 to TRBJ1-1, with D unresolved. Trimming left V 7 bases short and J 11 bases short, with 17 bases between. Germline V gives CDR1 MDHEN, CDR2 SYDVKM. This CDR3 has 12 amino acids. CDR3 nucleotide sequence: TGTGCCAGCATTCGGACCGCCGGCGCGGCTTTCTTT. Its translation: CASIRTAGAAFF.

The genes are TRBV29-1 and TRBJ1-2; possible D gene TRBD1, 5 bases. The germline V gene encodes CDR1 SQVTM and CDR2 ANQGSEA. Trimming took 5 bases from V and 8 from J, leaving 12 bases between them. This CDR3 comprises 11 residues. The CDR3 reads CSVQGEEGYTF. The CDR3 bases are TGCAGCGTTCAGGGAGAGGAAGGCTACACCTTC.

The count of this clone is one. V is TRBV18 and J is TRBJ1-4, with a possible D match to TRBD1 (5 bases). The CDR3 contains 15 residues. Trimming took 5 bases from V and 10 from J, leaving 20 bases between them. Germline assignment: CDR1 KGHSH and CDR2 LQKENI. In DNA, the CDR3 is TGTGCCAGCTCAACGGACGGGACCACCGGGGGAAAACTGTTTTTT. Protein: CASSTDGTTGGKLFF.

V is TRBV28 and J is TRBJ1-1; weak D call: TRBD1 (5 bases). The CDR3 has 12 residues. Trimming stripped 6 bases from V and 7 bases from J, with 12 bases between. CDR1 and CDR2 from the germline V gene are MDHEN and SYDVKM. As DNA, the CDR3 is TGTGCCAGCAGCCTGCCTAGGGGTGAAGCTTTCTTT. Amino acids: CASSLPRGEAFF.

The rearrangement links TRBV19 to TRBJ1-2; 9 bases are a match to TRBD1. CDR1 and CDR2 (germline): LNHDA, SQIVND (reference sequence). V lost 5 bases and J lost 2; bases outside the gene matches: 3. This CDR3 is 14 amino acids long. The CDR3 reads CASSEQGANYGYTF. The CDR3 coding sequence is TGTGCCAGTAGTGAACAGGGGGCGAACTATGGCTACACCTTC.

This clone was observed a single time. The germline gene is not matched at one end of the junction; a read error may be the cause. This sequence joins TRBV12-3 or TRBV12-4 and TRBJ2-7; D remains ambiguous. The CDR3 is 12 amino acids. The CDR3, as DNA: TGTGCCAGCAGCTCGGGTGACTCGCGGTGGGGATTC. This encodes CASSSGDSRWGF.

As to this clone: The same CDR3 is also encoded by other DNA sequences in this sample. The chain carries TRBV19 and TRBJ1-5; perhaps TRBD1 as D (5 bases). The germline CDR1 and CDR2 sequences are LNHDA and SQIVND (reference sequence). CDR3 length: 15 residues. V was clipped by 2 bases and J by 5 bases, with 13 bases between them. The CDR3 DNA is TGTGCCAGTAGTATACGCACAGGAGGGGATCAGCCCCAGCATTTT. Translating gives CASSIRTGGDQPQHF.

The rearrangement uses TRBV10-3 and TRBJ2-3; TRBD2 matches at 11 bases. CDR3 length: 14 residues. Germline CDR1 ENHRY, CDR2 SYGVKD. The CDR3 coding sequence is TGTGCAATGTCGACTAGCGGGAACTCAGATACGCAGTATTTT. Translation: CAMSTSGNSDTQYF.

The V and J genes are TRBV6-2 or TRBV6-3 and TRBJ2-5; maybe TRBD2 (5 bases). There are 15 residues in the CDR3. The germline V gene encodes CDR1 MNHEY and CDR2 SVGEGT. Trimming cost V 2 bases and J 9 bases, with 19 bases left between them. The CDR3 coding sequence is TGTGCCAGCAGTTACAGTTTGGTCGAGGGCCGGGCCCAGTACTTC. It codes for CASSYSLVEGRAQYF.

This chain joins TRBV21-1 and TRBJ2-3; the D call TRBD1 from the table was never checked on the DNA. TRBV21-1 is a pseudogene. The CDR3 is 14 residues long. Here the CDR3 reads CASSKGHFTDTQYF. Written as DNA, the CDR3 is TGTGCCAGCAGCAAAGGACATTTTACAGATACGCAGTATTTT.

The chain combines TRBV6-5 with TRBJ2-5; D is possibly TRBD1 or TRBD2 (5 bases each). Trimming left V 0 bases short and J 1 base short, with 12 bases between. Looked up from germline, CDR1 is MNHEY and CDR2 is SVGAGI. The CDR3 contains 16 residues. The CDR3 bases are TGTGCCAGCAGTTACTCGAGCGGACATCCCCAAGAGACCCAGTACTTC. Its protein is CASSYSSGHPQETQYF.

This chain uses TRBV30 with TRBJ1-4, with a tentative D call TRBD1 (5 bases). V lost 3 bases, J lost 7 bases, and 9 bases lay in between. This CDR3 spans 12 amino acids. Germline-derived CDR1 and CDR2 are GTSNPN and SVGIG (reference sequence). DNA for the CDR3: TGTGCCTGGAGCGTGGGACTTGAAAAACTGTTTTTT. Residues: CAWSVGLEKLFF. The full variable domain, its missing parts supplied by reference TRBV30 and TRBJ1-4, is SQTIHQWPATLVQPVGSPLSLECTVEGTSNPNLYWYRQAAGRGLQLLFYSVGIGQISSEVPQNLSASRPQDRQFILSSKKLLLSDSGFYLCAWSVGLEKLFFGSGTQLSVL.

The genes are TRBV27 and TRBJ2-1; no clear D gene. Trimming took 5 bases from V and 4 from J, leaving 9 bases between them. Looked up from germline, CDR1 is MNHEY and CDR2 is SMNVEV (reference sequence). The CDR3 has 13 amino acids. CDR3 DNA sequence: TGTGCCAGCAGTCACGGCGGATACAATGAGCAGTTCTTC. Its protein is CASSHGGYNEQFF.

This clone was counted a single time. The genes are TRBV9 and TRBJ1-3; D remains unclear. With 4 bases removed from V and 0 bases from J, the gap between germline ends came to 11 bases. The CDR3 is 15 residues long. Germline V CDR1 and CDR2: SGDLS, YYNGEE. The CDR3 region has the DNA TGTGCCAGCAGCCCCCAAGTCATCTCTGGAAACACCATATATTTT. It codes for CASSPQVISGNTIYF.